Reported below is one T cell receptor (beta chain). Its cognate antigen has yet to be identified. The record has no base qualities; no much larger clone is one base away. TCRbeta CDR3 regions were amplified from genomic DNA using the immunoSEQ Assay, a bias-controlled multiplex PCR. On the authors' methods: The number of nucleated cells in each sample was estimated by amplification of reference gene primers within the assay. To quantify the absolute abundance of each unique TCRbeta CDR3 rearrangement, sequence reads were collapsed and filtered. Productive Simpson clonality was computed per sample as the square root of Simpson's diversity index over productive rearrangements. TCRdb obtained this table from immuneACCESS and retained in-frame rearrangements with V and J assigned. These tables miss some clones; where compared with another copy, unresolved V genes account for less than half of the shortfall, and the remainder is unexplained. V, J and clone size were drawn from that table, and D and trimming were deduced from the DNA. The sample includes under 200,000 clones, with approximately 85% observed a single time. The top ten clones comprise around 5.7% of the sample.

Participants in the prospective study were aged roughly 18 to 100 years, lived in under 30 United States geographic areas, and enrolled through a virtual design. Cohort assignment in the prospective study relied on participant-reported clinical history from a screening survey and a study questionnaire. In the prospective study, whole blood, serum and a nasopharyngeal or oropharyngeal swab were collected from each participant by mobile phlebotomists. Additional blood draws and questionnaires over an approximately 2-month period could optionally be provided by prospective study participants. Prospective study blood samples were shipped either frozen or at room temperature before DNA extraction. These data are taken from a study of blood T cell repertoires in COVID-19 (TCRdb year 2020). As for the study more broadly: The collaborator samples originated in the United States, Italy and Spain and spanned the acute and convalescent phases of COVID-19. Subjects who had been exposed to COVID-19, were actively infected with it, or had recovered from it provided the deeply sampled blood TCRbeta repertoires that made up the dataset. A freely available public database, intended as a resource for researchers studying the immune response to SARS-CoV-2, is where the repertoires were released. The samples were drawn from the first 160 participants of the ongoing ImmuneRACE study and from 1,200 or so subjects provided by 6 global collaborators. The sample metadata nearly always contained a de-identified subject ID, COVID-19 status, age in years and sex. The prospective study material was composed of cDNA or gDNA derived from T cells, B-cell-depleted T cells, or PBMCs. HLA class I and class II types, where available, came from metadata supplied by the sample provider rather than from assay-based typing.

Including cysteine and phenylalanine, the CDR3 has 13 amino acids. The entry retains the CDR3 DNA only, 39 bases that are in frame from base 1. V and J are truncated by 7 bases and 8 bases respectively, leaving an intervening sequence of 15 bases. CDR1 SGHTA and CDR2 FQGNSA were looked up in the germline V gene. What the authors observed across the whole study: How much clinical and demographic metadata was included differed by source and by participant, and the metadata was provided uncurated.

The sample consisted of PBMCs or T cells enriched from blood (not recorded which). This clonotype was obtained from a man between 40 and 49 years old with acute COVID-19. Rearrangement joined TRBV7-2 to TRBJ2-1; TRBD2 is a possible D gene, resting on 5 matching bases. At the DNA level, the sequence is TGTGCCAGCACCCTAAAAACGGGATATGAGCAGTTCTTC. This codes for CASTLKTGYEQFF.